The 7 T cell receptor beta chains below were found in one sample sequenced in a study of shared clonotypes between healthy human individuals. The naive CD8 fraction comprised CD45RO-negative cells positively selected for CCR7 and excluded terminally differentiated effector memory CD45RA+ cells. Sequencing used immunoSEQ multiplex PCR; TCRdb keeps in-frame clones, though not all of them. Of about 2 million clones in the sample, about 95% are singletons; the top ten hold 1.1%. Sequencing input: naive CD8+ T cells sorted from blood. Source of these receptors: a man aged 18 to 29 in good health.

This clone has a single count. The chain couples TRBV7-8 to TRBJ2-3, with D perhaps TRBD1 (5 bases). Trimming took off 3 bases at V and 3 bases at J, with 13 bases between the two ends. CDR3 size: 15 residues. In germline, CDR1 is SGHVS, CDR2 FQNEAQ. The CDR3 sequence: CASSFLRGITDTQYF. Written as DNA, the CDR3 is TGTGCCAGCAGCTTTCTAAGGGGAATTACAGATACGCAGTATTTT.

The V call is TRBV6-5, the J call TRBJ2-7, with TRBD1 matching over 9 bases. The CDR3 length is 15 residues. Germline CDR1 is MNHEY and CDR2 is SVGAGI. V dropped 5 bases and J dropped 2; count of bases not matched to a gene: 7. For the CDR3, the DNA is TGTGCCAGCAGTACAGGGGGCGAGGGACCCTACGAGCAGTACTTC. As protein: CASSTGGEGPYEQYF.

The CDR3 loop is CASSVLFGQQETQYF. The CDR3 nucleotides are TGTGCCAGCAGCGTTTTATTCGGACAGCAAGAGACCCAGTACTTC. The chain joins TRBV5-6 to TRBJ2-5; D may be TRBD1 (6 bases). Trimming removed 4 bases at V and 2 bases at J, with 15 bases between. The germline gives CDR1 SGHDT, CDR2 YYEEEE. The CDR3 totals 15 residues.

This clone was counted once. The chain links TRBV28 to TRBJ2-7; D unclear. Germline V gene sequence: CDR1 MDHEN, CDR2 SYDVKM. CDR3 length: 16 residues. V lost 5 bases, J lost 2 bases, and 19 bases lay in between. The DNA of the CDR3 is TGTGCCAGCAGTCAACCTCCGGCAGGCACACCCTACGAGCAGTACTTC. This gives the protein CASSQPPAGTPYEQYF.

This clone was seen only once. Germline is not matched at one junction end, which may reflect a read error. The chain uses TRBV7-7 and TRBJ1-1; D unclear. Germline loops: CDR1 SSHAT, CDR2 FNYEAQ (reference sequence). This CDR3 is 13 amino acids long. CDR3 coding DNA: TGTGCTAGCAGCTTACAAGTGGACACTGAAGCTTTCTTT. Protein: CASSLQVDTEAFF.

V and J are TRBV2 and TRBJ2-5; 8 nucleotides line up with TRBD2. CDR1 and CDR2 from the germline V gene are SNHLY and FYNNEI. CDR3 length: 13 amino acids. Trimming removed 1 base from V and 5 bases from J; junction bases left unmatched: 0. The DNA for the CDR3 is TGTGCCAGCAGTGAAGAGCGGGGGGAGACCCAGTACTTC. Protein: CASSEERGETQYF.

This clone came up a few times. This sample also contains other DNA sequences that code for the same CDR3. CDR3 amino acids: CASSTRDSYEQYF. The CDR3 region has the DNA TGTGCCAGCAGCACCCGGGACAGCTACGAGCAGTACTTC. The rearrangement joins TRBV7-9 to TRBJ2-7, with 7 bases identical to TRBD1. Germline V gene lookup returns CDR1 SEHNR and CDR2 FQNEAQ (reference sequence). V was pared by 5 bases and J by 3 bases, with 4 bases of the junction left unmatched. The CDR3 covers 13 residues.